A single sample gave rise to the 3 T cell receptor beta chains below, sequenced in a study of blood T cell repertoires in COVID-19. Here immunoSEQ multiplex PCR was the method, and the copy in TCRdb shows in-frame clones only, minus some. The sample includes about 100,000 clones, 86% of them seen just once. The sample comprised peripheral blood. Receptors originate from a man of 80 years or more with acute or convalescent COVID-19.

The rearrangement links TRBV19 to TRBJ2-3, with 12 bases fitting TRBD2. Trimming at V came to 6 bases and at J to 4 bases, leaving 5 bases not matched to a gene. This CDR3 spans 15 amino acids. CDR1 LNHDA and CDR2 SQIVND come from the germline V gene (reference sequence). The CDR3 sequence: CASRLTSGRADTQYF. Written as DNA, the CDR3 is TGTGCCAGTAGGCTGACTAGCGGGAGAGCAGATACGCAGTATTTT. Based on the CDR3 plus reference TRBV19 and TRBJ2-3, the full variable domain is DGGITQSPKYLFRKEGQNVTLSCEQNLNHDAMYWYRQDPGQGLRLIYYSQIVNDFQKGDIAEGYSVSREKKESFPLTVTSAQKNPTAFYLCASRLTSGRADTQYFGPGTRLTVL.

V usage is TRBV5-4 and J usage is TRBJ2-5; 7 nucleotides match TRBD2. This CDR3 spans 14 amino acids. Germline lookup yields CDR1 SGHNT and CDR2 YYREEE (reference sequence). J lost 2 bases, V lost 4 bases, and 5 bases had no gene match. For the CDR3, the DNA is TGTGCCAGCAGCCAGGGAGGGGTACAAGAGACCCAGTACTTC. Encoded protein: CASSQGGVQETQYF.

The V gene is TRBV24-1, the J gene TRBJ1-5, with D perhaps matching TRBD1 (6 bases). This CDR3 comprises 15 residues. The V end lost 3 bases, the J end lost 5 bases, and 13 bases lay between the germline ends. Germline lookup yields CDR1 KGHDR and CDR2 SFDVKD. CDR3 sequence (DNA): TGTGCCACCAGTGATGCGGGAGAGGGGGATCAGCCCCAGCATTTT. This codes for CATSDAGEGDQPQHF.